This TCR beta chain originates from a study of identical twins. No donor was unhealthy or non-Caucasian. TCRdb passed the 5' RACE reads through MiXCR, listing each CDR3 protein once. This table has some 96,000 distinct CDR3 sequences, 4.5% to 6.5% appearing once. Germline V gives CDR1 MNHGY, CDR2 SVAAGI. With 8 bases removed from V and 7 bases from J, the gap between germline ends came to 27 bases. The CDR3 loop spans 17 amino acids. Sequencing was done on a sample of memory T cells sorted from blood. The genes are TRBV6-9 and TRBJ2-1; TRBD1 is a possible D gene (6 bases). The source is a woman aged 45-60 years in good health. CDR3: CASWPGPQGWNQNEQFF. Here the CDR3 DNA reads TGTGCCAGCTGGCCCGGGCCACAGGGATGGAATCAGAATGAGCAGTTCTTC.